This T cell receptor (beta chain) was documented in a study of T cell responses to AZD1222 COVID-19 vaccine. Clones were read by immunoSEQ multiplex PCR, and TCRdb kept only the in-frame ones, dropping some. The sample includes tens of thousands of clones, roughly 89% of them seen just once. General study results and limits: Spike-specific TCR breadth and depth went up after people got two AZD1222 doses. Per reports, nearly half of all spike-specific TCRs target regions that are unmutated in variants.

This CDR3 contains 13 residues. Germline loops: CDR1 SGDLS, CDR2 YYNGEE. V lost 1 base and J 4 bases, leaving 8 bases between the germline ends. This clone was detected a few times. Antigen specificity is unknown. Sequences were derived from peripheral blood, sampled on day 0 of AZD1222 vaccination. The origin of this receptor is an adult in good health. The chain uses TRBV9 and TRBJ1-2; D gene ambiguous. The DNA of the CDR3 is TGTGCCAGCAGCGTACCGGGCGCCTATGGCTACACCTTC. It yields the protein CASSVPGAYGYTF.